These T cell receptor beta chains were read from a single sample in a study of Graves' ophthalmopathy and Graves' hyperthyroidism. In TCRdb, the multiplex PCR reads were re-called with MiXCR into one record per CDR3 protein. This sample carries about 400,000 distinct CDR3 sequences, about 16% of them seen once, and the ten largest clones take roughly 1.5%. The sequenced sample was peripheral blood. Receptor source: a woman under 30 with Graves' ophthalmopathy. Each CDR3 is given with its conserved first and last residue. The order of the fields is J gene, clone size, D gene, V gene, CDR3 protein, CDR3 DNA. A D gene is named only where the DNA matches it firmly. For some rows the clone size is stated as once, few or many, or as a class when expanded; others skip it.

J: TRBJ1-2; size: NA; D: NA; V: TRBV6-5; CDR3: CASSSSAGYGYTF; DNA: TGTGCCAGCAGTTCGTCGGCGGGGTATGGCTACACCTTC
J: TRBJ1-3; size: many; D: NA; V: TRBV28; CDR3: CASSYRIPGNTIYF; DNA: TGTGCCAGCAGTTACCGGATCCCGGGAAACACCATATATTTT
J: TRBJ1-6; size: many; D: NA; V: TRBV20-1; CDR3: CSAPRDYYNSPLHF; DNA: TGCAGTGCTCCAAGGGATTACTATAATTCACCCCTCCACTTT
J: TRBJ2-5; size: many; D: NA; V: TRBV7-2; CDR3: CASSLGGTYQETQYF; DNA: TGTGCCAGCAGCTTAGGGGGGACTTATCAAGAGACCCAGTACTTC
J: TRBJ2-4; size: few; D: NA; V: TRBV6-2/TRBV6-3; CDR3: CASSSPPFRDSLAKNIQYF; DNA: TGTGCCAGCAGTTCCCCTCCGTTCAGGGATTCTTTAGCCAAAAACATTCAGTACTTC
J: TRBJ2-5; size: many; D: TRBD2; V: TRBV5-1; CDR3: CASSVIPSGGQETQYF; DNA: TGCGCCAGCAGCGTAATCCCCAGCGGGGGCCAAGAGACCCAGTACTTC
J: TRBJ2-5; size: many; D: TRBD1; V: TRBV7-2; CDR3: CASSLRYRGQETQYF; DNA: TGTGCCAGCAGCCTCAGATACAGGGGGCAAGAGACCCAGTACTTC
J: TRBJ1-1; size: many; D: NA; V: TRBV28; CDR3: CASTLTTTNTEAFF; DNA: TGTGCCAGCACCCTAACGACCACGAACACTGAAGCTTTCTTT
J: TRBJ1-3; size: many; D: NA; V: TRBV6-5; CDR3: CASSAGAGKYGNTIYF; DNA: TGTGCCAGCAGCGCTGGGGCAGGGAAGTACGGAAACACCATATATTTT
J: TRBJ2-7; size: NA; D: TRBD1; V: TRBV20-1; CDR3: CSATPRTGINEQYF; DNA: TGCAGTGCTACCCCGAGGACAGGGATCAACGAGCAGTACTTC
J: TRBJ1-2; size: many; D: NA; V: TRBV12-3/TRBV12-4; CDR3: CASSPGDNYGYTF; DNA: TGTGCCAGCAGCCCCGGGGATAACTATGGCTACACCTTC
J: TRBJ1-3; size: many; D: NA; V: TRBV7-9; CDR3: CATISGNTIYF; DNA: TGTGCCACCATCTCTGGAAACACCATATATTTT
J: TRBJ2-7; size: few; D: NA; V: TRBV11-2; CDR3: CASSLDYRATGEQYF; DNA: TGTGCCAGCAGCTTAGATTACCGCGCCACCGGCGAGCAGTACTTC
J: TRBJ2-5; size: many; D: NA; V: TRBV7-3; CDR3: CASSYSLKETQYF; DNA: TGTGCCAGCAGCTACTCGTTAAAAGAGACCCAGTACTTC
J: TRBJ1-2; size: NA; D: NA; V: TRBV6-1; CDR3: CASSSGHTGYTF; DNA: TGTGCCAGCAGCTCCGGCCACACTGGCTACACCTTC
J: TRBJ2-4; size: many; D: TRBD2; V: TRBV5-1; CDR3: CASSLERGSSKNIQYF; DNA: TGCGCCAGCAGCTTGGAGCGGGGCTCTTCCAAAAACATTCAGTACTTC
J: TRBJ1-5; size: many; D: TRBD1; V: TRBV11-2; CDR3: CASSLRQGHGGNQPQHF; DNA: TGTGCCAGCAGCTTAAGACAGGGGCACGGGGGGAATCAGCCCCAGCATTTT
J: TRBJ2-4; size: many; D: NA; V: TRBV6-2/TRBV6-3; CDR3: CASTPMGGLQDIDIQYF; DNA: TGTGCCAGCACCCCGATGGGTGGGCTGCAAGACATCGACATTCAGTACTTC
J: TRBJ1-1; size: many; D: NA; V: TRBV12-3/TRBV12-4; CDR3: CASSFWYRGEAFF; DNA: TGTGCCAGCAGTTTCTGGTACCGGGGAGAAGCTTTCTTT
J: TRBJ2-2; size: few; D: NA; V: TRBV19; CDR3: CASHVFWGTGQSGTGELFF; DNA: TGTGCCAGTCATGTTTTCTGGGGGACCGGACAATCCGGCACCGGGGAGCTGTTTTTT
J: TRBJ1-3; size: many; D: NA; V: TRBV15; CDR3: CATSRDDSSVRGNTIYF; DNA: TGTGCCACCAGCAGAGATGACAGTAGCGTCAGGGGAAACACCATATATTTT
J: TRBJ2-7; size: many; D: NA; V: TRBV11-2; CDR3: CASSRQSYEQYF; DNA: TGTGCCAGCAGCCGGCAGAGCTACGAGCAGTACTTC
J: TRBJ2-7; size: many; D: TRBD1; V: TRBV6-2/TRBV6-3; CDR3: CASRTGVVYEQYF; DNA: TGTGCCAGCAGGACAGGGGTGGTGTACGAGCAGTACTTC
J: TRBJ1-1; size: many; D: NA; V: TRBV6-5; CDR3: CASTGEMNTEAFF; DNA: TGTGCCAGCACAGGGGAAATGAACACTGAAGCTTTCTTT
J: TRBJ1-2; size: many; D: NA; V: TRBV4-3; CDR3: CASSQFREANYGYTF; DNA: TGCGCCAGCAGCCAATTCAGGGAAGCTAACTATGGCTACACCTTC
J: TRBJ1-1; size: NA; D: TRBD1; V: TRBV7-3; CDR3: CASSPATGGNTEAFF; DNA: TGTGCCAGCAGCCCCGCGACAGGGGGGAACACTGAAGCTTTCTTT
J: TRBJ1-1; size: NA; D: NA; V: TRBV5-1; CDR3: CASSLGDQGEAFF; DNA: TGCGCCAGCAGCTTGGGGGACCAAGGTGAAGCTTTCTTT
J: TRBJ2-5; size: NA; D: TRBD1; V: TRBV7-2; CDR3: CASSKDRGLETQYF; DNA: TGTGCCAGCAGCAAAGACAGGGGACTAGAGACCCAGTACTTC
J: TRBJ1-1; size: many; D: NA; V: TRBV5-6; CDR3: CASNLRAGTSLEAFF; DNA: TGTGCCAGCAACTTAAGGGCAGGCACCTCCCTTGAAGCTTTCTTT
J: TRBJ1-1; size: many; D: NA; V: TRBV30; CDR3: CAWHAYAEAFF; DNA: TGTGCCTGGCATGCCTACGCTGAAGCTTTCTTT
J: TRBJ1-5; size: NA; D: NA; V: TRBV6-1; CDR3: CASLFTRGSNQPQHF; DNA: TGTGCCAGCCTTTTCACCCGGGGGAGCAATCAGCCCCAGCATTTT
J: TRBJ1-1; size: once; D: TRBD1; V: TRBV13; CDR3: CASSLGLTGKDTEAFF; DNA: TGTGCCAGCAGCTTAGGCCTGACAGGGAAAGACACTGAAGCTTTCTTT
J: TRBJ1-5; size: NA; D: NA; V: TRBV30; CDR3: CAWSLNSNQPQHF; DNA: TGTGCCTGGAGCCTGAATAGCAATCAGCCCCAGCATTTT
J: TRBJ1-3; size: many; D: NA; V: TRBV29-1; CDR3: CSVVVQEAGNTIYF; DNA: TGCAGCGTTGTGGTTCAGGAGGCTGGAAACACCATATATTTT
J: TRBJ1-1; size: NA; D: NA; V: TRBV3-1; CDR3: CASSRSRQSAFF; DNA: TGTGCCAGCAGCCGATCCCGACAGTCAGCTTTCTTT
J: TRBJ2-7; size: many; D: TRBD2; V: TRBV6-2/TRBV6-3; CDR3: CASSLAGGRSYEQYF; DNA: TGTGCCAGCAGTCTAGCGGGAGGCCGCTCCTACGAGCAGTACTTC
J: TRBJ1-3; size: few; D: TRBD1; V: TRBV28; CDR3: CASTLSWDRNSGNTIYF; DNA: TGTGCCAGCACTCTCTCCTGGGACAGGAACTCTGGAAACACCATATATTTT
J: TRBJ2-7; size: many; D: TRBD1; V: TRBV28; CDR3: CASSSLDRGRYEQYF; DNA: TGTGCCAGCAGTTCACTTGACAGGGGGAGGTACGAGCAGTACTTC
J: TRBJ1-2; size: many; D: NA; V: TRBV2; CDR3: CASSDGVAGYGYTF; DNA: TGTGCCAGCAGTGACGGGGTGGCGGGCTATGGCTACACCTTC
J: TRBJ2-7; size: many; D: TRBD1; V: TRBV7-2; CDR3: CASSSTGNEQYF; DNA: TGTGCCAGCAGCTCGACAGGGAACGAGCAGTACTTC
J: TRBJ1-5; size: many; D: NA; V: TRBV6-2/TRBV6-3; CDR3: CASSYGTSLGKQPQHF; DNA: TGTGCCAGCAGTTACGGGACATCCTTAGGAAAGCAGCCCCAGCATTTT
J: TRBJ1-2; size: NA; D: NA; V: TRBV12-3/TRBV12-4; CDR3: CASSLDGKYGYTF; DNA: TGTGCCAGCAGCTTGGACGGAAAATATGGCTACACCTTC
J: TRBJ2-5; size: many; D: TRBD1; V: TRBV3-1; CDR3: CASSPPGGQETQYF; DNA: TGTGCCAGCAGCCCTCCAGGGGGCCAAGAGACCCAGTACTTC
J: TRBJ2-7; size: many; D: NA; V: TRBV6-5; CDR3: CASSRQEGAYEQYF; DNA: TGTGCCAGCAGTCGACAGGAAGGGGCCTACGAGCAGTACTTC
J: TRBJ1-1; size: NA; D: NA; V: TRBV30; CDR3: CAGRQRNTEAFF; DNA: TGTGCCGGGAGACAGAGGAACACTGAAGCTTTCTTT